The source of this T cell receptor (beta chain) is a study of CD4 T cells in relation to SARS-CoV-2 and coronaviruses. Study results and caveats: Samples before the pandemic and after infection were not matched within any donor.

On this clone: Its antigen is still unknown.

TCRdb keeps only in-frame clones here, not all; method: immunoSEQ multiplex PCR. This repertoire shows roughly 60,000 clones, 85% to 95% found once; its top ten account for roughly 0.14%. The unexposed donors gave CD4+ T cells in about 2011-2019, prior to COVID-19. The source of this sequence is a human donor in good health. The sample comprised naive CD4+ T cells from PBMCs. Subset specified: naive CD4+ T cells isolated by negative enrichment.

The CDR3 DNA is TGCGCCAGCAGTGACTGGCGGGACTACGAGCAGTACTTC. It translates to CASSDWRDYEQYF. This chain connects TRBV10-1 to TRBJ2-7, with D possibly TRBD2 on 6 matching bases. The CDR3 is 13 residues long. V was shortened by 3 bases and J by 3 bases, with 9 bases between the two germline ends. Germline V lookup: CDR1 WNHNN, CDR2 SYGVQD (reference sequence).